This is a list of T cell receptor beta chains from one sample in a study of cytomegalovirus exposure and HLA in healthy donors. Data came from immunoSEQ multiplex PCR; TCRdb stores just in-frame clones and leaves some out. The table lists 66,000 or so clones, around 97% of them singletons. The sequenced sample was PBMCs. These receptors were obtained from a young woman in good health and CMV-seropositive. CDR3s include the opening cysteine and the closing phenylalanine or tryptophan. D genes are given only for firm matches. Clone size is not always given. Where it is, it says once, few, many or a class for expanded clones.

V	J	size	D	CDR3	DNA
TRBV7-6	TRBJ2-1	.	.	CASTRGSSYNEQFF	TGTGCCAGCACTCGGGGGTCGTCCTACAATGAGCAGTTCTTC
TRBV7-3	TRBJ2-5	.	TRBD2	CASSLMAGGPETQYF	TGTGCCAGCAGCTTAATGGCGGGAGGGCCAGAGACCCAGTACTTC
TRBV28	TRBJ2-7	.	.	CASSLSTGRTSAYEQYF	TGTGCCAGCAGTTTATCGACTGGGAGGACCTCCGCCTACGAGCAGTACTTC
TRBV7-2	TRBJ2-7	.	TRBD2	CASRVAGGPYEQYF	TGTGCCAGCAGAGTAGCGGGGGGACCCTACGAGCAGTACTTC
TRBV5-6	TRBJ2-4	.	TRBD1	CASSLDRARARLAKNIQYF	TGTGCCAGCAGCCTGGACAGGGCCAGAGCGCGCTTAGCCAAAAACATTCAGTACTTC
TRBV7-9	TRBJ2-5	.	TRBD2	CASSRLALAGGETQYF	TGTGCCAGCAGCCGTCTAGCCCTAGCGGGAGGCGAGACCCAGTACTTC
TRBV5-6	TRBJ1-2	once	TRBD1	CASSLVDRGYAGYTF	TGTGCCAGCAGCTTGGTGGACAGGGGGTATGCTGGCTACACCTTC
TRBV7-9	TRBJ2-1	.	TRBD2	CASRRLAVNSYNEQFF	TGTGCCAGCAGGAGGCTAGCGGTTAATTCCTACAATGAGCAGTTCTTC
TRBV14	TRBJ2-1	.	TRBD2	CASSKLAGVQNEQFF	TGTGCCAGCAGCAAACTAGCGGGAGTACAGAATGAGCAGTTCTTC
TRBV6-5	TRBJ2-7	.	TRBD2	CASSRTSSDEQYF	TGTGCCAGCAGCAGGACTAGCAGTGACGAGCAGTACTTC
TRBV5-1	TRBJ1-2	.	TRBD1	CASSFGTGGGDGYTF	TGCGCCAGCAGCTTTGGGACAGGGGGCGGGGATGGCTACACCTTC
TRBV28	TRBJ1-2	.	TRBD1	CASSPQGFGGYTF	TGTGCCAGCAGTCCACAGGGGTTTGGCGGCTACACCTTC
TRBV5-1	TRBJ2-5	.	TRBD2	CASSYGISGRGIETQYF	TGCGCCAGCAGCTATGGAATTAGCGGGAGGGGCATAGAGACCCAGTACTTC
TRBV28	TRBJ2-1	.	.	CASNNRVSEQFF	TGTGCCAGCAATAACAGGGTGTCTGAGCAGTTCTTC
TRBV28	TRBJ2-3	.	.	CASGLGGVTDTQYF	TGTGCCAGCGGTTTAGGGGGGGTCACAGATACGCAGTATTTT
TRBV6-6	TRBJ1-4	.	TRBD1	CASREGQLNEKLFF	TGTGCCAGCAGAGAGGGACAGCTGAATGAAAAACTGTTTTTT
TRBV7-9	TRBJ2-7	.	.	CASSLVDSSYEQYF	TGTGCCAGCAGCTTAGTAGATAGCTCCTACGAGCAGTACTTC
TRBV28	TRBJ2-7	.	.	CASGSLSDTYEQYF	TGTGCCAGCGGAAGCCTCAGTGACACCTACGAGCAGTACTTC
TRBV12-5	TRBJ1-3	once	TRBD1	CSNRRDSIDTIYF	TGTTCAAATAGACGGGACAGTATAGACACCATATATTTT
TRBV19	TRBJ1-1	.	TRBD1	CASIPRGMNTEAFF	TGTGCCAGTATCCCCAGGGGGATGAACACTGAAGCTTTCTTT
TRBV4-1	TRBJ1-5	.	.	CASSQGRGNQPQHF	TGCGCCAGCAGCCAAGGCAGGGGCAATCAGCCCCAGCATTTT
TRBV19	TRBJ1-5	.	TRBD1	CASSPGQGTNQPQHF	TGTGCCAGTAGTCCCGGACAGGGGACCAATCAGCCCCAGCATTTT
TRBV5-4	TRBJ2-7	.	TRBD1	CASGGRTGGGEQYF	TGTGCCAGCGGGGGGCGGACAGGGGGCGGCGAGCAGTACTTC
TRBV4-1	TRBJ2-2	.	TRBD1	CASSLHRDRGAGELFF	TGCGCCAGCAGCCTCCATCGGGACAGGGGGGCCGGGGAGCTGTTTTTT
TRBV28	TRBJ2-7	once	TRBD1	CASSLSARGLYEQYF	TGTGCCAGCAGTTTATCTGCCAGGGGGCTATACGAGCAGTACTTC
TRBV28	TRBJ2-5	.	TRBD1	CASSLGQALTWETQYF	TGTGCCAGCAGTTTAGGACAGGCCCTTACCTGGGAGACCCAGTACTTC
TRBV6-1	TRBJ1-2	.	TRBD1	CASSEATGGAYGYTF	TGTGCCAGCAGTGAAGCCACAGGGGGCGCCTATGGCTACACCTTC
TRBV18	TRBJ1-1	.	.	CASSPPSNTGSTEAFF	TGTGCCAGCTCACCTCCTAGTAATACAGGGAGCACTGAAGCTTTCTTT
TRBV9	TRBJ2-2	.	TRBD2	CASKSSGSRTGELFF	TGTGCCAGCAAATCTAGCGGGAGCCGCACCGGGGAGCTGTTTTTT
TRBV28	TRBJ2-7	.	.	CASSPPGDSTYEQYF	TGTGCCAGCAGTCCCCCGGGAGACTCTACCTACGAGCAGTACTTC
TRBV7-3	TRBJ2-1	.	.	CASSPGVDSYNEQFF	TGTGCCAGCAGCCCAGGGGTAGACTCCTACAATGAGCAGTTCTTC
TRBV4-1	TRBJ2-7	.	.	CASSQTTRTEQYF	TGCGCCAGCAGCCAAACCACCAGGACAGAGCAGTACTTC
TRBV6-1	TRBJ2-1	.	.	CASSEGLIGSFVERLFF	TGTGCCAGCAGTGAAGGCCTAATCGGGTCCTTCGTCGAGCGGCTGTTCTTC
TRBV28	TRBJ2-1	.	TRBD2	CASSFYLAGGYNEQFF	TGTGCCAGCAGTTTTTATTTAGCGGGAGGGTACAATGAGCAGTTCTTC
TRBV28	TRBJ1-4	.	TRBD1	CASRGYEGQGNEKLFF	TGTGCCAGCAGGGGGTACGAGGGACAGGGGAATGAAAAACTGTTTTTT
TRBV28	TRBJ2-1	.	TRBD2	CASSSPGLAGVYEQFF	TGTGCCAGCAGTTCGCCGGGACTAGCGGGAGTGTATGAGCAGTTCTTC